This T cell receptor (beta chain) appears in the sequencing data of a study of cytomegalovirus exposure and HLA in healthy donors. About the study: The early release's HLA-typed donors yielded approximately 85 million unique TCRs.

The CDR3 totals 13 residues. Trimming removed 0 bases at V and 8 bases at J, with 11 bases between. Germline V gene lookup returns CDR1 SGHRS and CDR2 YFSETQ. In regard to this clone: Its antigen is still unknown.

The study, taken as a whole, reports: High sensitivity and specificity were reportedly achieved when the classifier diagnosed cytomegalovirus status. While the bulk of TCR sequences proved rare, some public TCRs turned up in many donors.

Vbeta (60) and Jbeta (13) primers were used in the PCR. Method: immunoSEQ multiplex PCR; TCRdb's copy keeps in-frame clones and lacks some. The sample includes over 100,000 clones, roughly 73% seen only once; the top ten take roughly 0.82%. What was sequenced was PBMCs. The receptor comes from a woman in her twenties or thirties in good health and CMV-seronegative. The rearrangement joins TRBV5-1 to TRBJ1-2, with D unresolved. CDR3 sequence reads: CASSLGDGGGYTF. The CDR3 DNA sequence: TGCGCCAGCAGCTTGGGAGACGGCGGGGGCTACACCTTC.